This TCR beta chain stems from a study of cytomegalovirus exposure and HLA in healthy donors. Study in general: A prior analysis found roughly 110 million unique TCR beta sequences from 150 million to 200 million T cells.

This CDR3 has 13 amino acids. Between the trimmed V and J ends, which lost 8 bases and 2 bases, there was a span of 10 bases. CDR1 and CDR2 from the germline V gene are SNHLY and FYNNEI. The PCR employed 60 Vbeta primers together with 13 Jbeta primers. How the authors handled the data: It was a later analysis that counted 83 million or so unique TCR beta chains, of which roughly 11 million were shared. Only in-frame clones appear in the TCRdb table, and some are missing; sequencing was by immunoSEQ multiplex PCR. V and J calls and clone size are as listed in that table; D and trimming were resolved from the DNA. The sample records approximately 160,000 clones, around three quarters being singletons. Concerning this clone: Its antigen is currently unknown.

General observations from the study: Later analysis identified a missense DCLRE1C variant that was linked to TCR beta V- and J-gene trimming.

Healthy bone marrow donors formed the donor group. The V and J genes are TRBV2 and TRBJ2-1, with D possibly being TRBD1 (5 bases). The sequence was collected from a woman in her 30s in good health and CMV-seronegative. Sequenced input: PBMCs. The CDR3 nucleotides are TGTGCCAGCTCAGACAGCCCCTACAATGAGCAGTTCTTC. Protein product: CASSDSPYNEQFF. Together with reference TRBV2 and TRBJ2-1, the CDR3 gives the full variable domain: EPEVTQTPSHQVTQMGQEVILRCVPISNHLYFYWYRQILGQKVEFLVSFYNNEISEKSEIFDDQFSVERPDGSNFTLKIRSTKLEDSAMYFCASSDSPYNEQFFGPGTRLTVL.